The source of this T cell receptor (beta chain) is a study of T cell repertoires in cytomegalovirus infection. From germline, CDR1 is DFQATT and CDR2 SNEGSKA (reference sequence). CDR3 size: 13 residues. The V and J ends lost 3 bases and 0 bases respectively, with 8 bases between them. Remarks on this clonotype: Its antigen is still unknown.

TCRdb called the reads again in MiXCR, with one record for every CDR3 protein. The table records 570,000 or so distinct CDR3 sequences, approximately 40% of them present only once. The rearrangement links TRBV20-1 to TRBJ1-1; D gene unclear. The sample here was cultured PBMCs, taken from culture after CMV antigen stimulation. This receptor was obtained from a human donor in good health (CMV status not recorded). Some clones in this sample may be carry-over from other donors' samples. The CDR3 DNA reads TGCAGTGCTAGGCGATCACTGAACACTGAAGCTTTCTTT. This codes for CSARRSLNTEAFF.